These T cell receptor beta chains were read from a single sample in a study of T cells in Graves' hyperthyroidism and ophthalmopathy. A single record per CDR3 protein comes from TCRdb applying MiXCR to the multiplex PCR reads. The sample yields under 500,000 distinct CDR3 sequences, over 12% seen once. Material: blood. These TCRs come from a man aged 45-65 years with Graves' ophthalmopathy. Both conserved end residues are part of each CDR3. The order of the fields is V gene, clone size, J gene, D gene, CDR3 protein, CDR3 DNA. A D gene is named only where the DNA matches it firmly. Expanded clones get a size class; other rows say once, few or many, or leave the size out.

v_gene: TRBV2; abundance: NA; j_gene: TRBJ2-5; d_gene: NA; CDR3aa: CASRYGGAETQYF; CDR3nt: TGTGCCAGCAGGTACGGAGGTGCAGAGACCCAGTACTTC
v_gene: TRBV27; abundance: many; j_gene: TRBJ2-7; d_gene: TRBD2; CDR3aa: CASSFASGTYEQYF; CDR3nt: TGTGCCAGCAGTTTCGCTAGCGGGACCTACGAGCAGTACTTC
v_gene: TRBV6-1; abundance: many; j_gene: TRBJ1-5; d_gene: NA; CDR3aa: CASRSERGMGNQPQHF; CDR3nt: TGTGCCAGCAGATCTGAAAGGGGCATGGGCAATCAGCCCCAGCATTTT
v_gene: TRBV10-3; abundance: NA; j_gene: TRBJ2-7; d_gene: NA; CDR3aa: CATGGRPYEQYF; CDR3nt: TGTGCCACCGGGGGCAGGCCCTACGAGCAGTACTTC
v_gene: TRBV20-1; abundance: few; j_gene: TRBJ2-1; d_gene: NA; CDR3aa: CSAGRQYNEQFF; CDR3nt: TGCAGTGCTGGAAGACAGTACAATGAGCAGTTCTTC
v_gene: TRBV11-1; abundance: many; j_gene: TRBJ1-1; d_gene: TRBD1; CDR3aa: CASSSEGTGFEAFF; CDR3nt: TGTGCCAGCAGCTCTGAGGGGACAGGCTTTGAAGCTTTCTTT
v_gene: TRBV7-8; abundance: NA; j_gene: TRBJ2-3; d_gene: NA; CDR3aa: CASSLPPRTQYF; CDR3nt: TGTGCCAGCAGCTTACCCCCCAGAACGCAGTATTTT
v_gene: TRBV13; abundance: many; j_gene: TRBJ2-7; d_gene: TRBD2; CDR3aa: CASSLAGLAGGISYEQYF; CDR3nt: TGTGCCAGCAGCTTGGCTGGACTAGCGGGAGGGATCTCCTACGAGCAGTACTTC
v_gene: TRBV6-9; abundance: NA; j_gene: TRBJ2-1; d_gene: NA; CDR3aa: CASSYADNEQFF; CDR3nt: TGTGCCAGCAGTTACGCCGACAATGAGCAGTTCTTC
v_gene: TRBV19; abundance: many; j_gene: TRBJ2-7; d_gene: TRBD2; CDR3aa: CASRGAGEDYEQYF; CDR3nt: TGTGCCAGTAGGGGAGCGGGAGAAGACTACGAGCAGTACTTC
v_gene: TRBV20-1; abundance: NA; j_gene: TRBJ1-5; d_gene: NA; CDR3aa: CSARPDSNQPQHF; CDR3nt: TGCAGTGCCAGACCGGATAGCAATCAGCCCCAGCATTTT
v_gene: TRBV5-6; abundance: many; j_gene: TRBJ2-5; d_gene: NA; CDR3aa: CASSTGPKETQYF; CDR3nt: TGTGCCAGCAGCACTGGCCCGAAAGAGACCCAGTACTTC
v_gene: TRBV28; abundance: many; j_gene: TRBJ2-3; d_gene: NA; CDR3aa: CASRTGQAADTQYF; CDR3nt: TGTGCCAGCAGGACCGGACAAGCCGCAGATACGCAGTATTTT
v_gene: TRBV20-1; abundance: many; j_gene: TRBJ2-3; d_gene: TRBD2; CDR3aa: CSAGGLLATGEDTQYF; CDR3nt: TGCAGTGCTGGGGGATTACTAGCGACGGGGGAGGATACGCAGTATTTT
v_gene: TRBV20-1; abundance: NA; j_gene: TRBJ1-1; d_gene: NA; CDR3aa: CSAQYRDVNTEAFF; CDR3nt: TGCAGTGCGCAATACAGGGATGTGAACACTGAAGCTTTCTTT
v_gene: TRBV12-3/TRBV12-4; abundance: NA; j_gene: TRBJ2-6; d_gene: NA; CDR3aa: CASSGGYRANVLTF; CDR3nt: TGTGCCAGCAGTGGGGGGTACAGGGCCAACGTCCTGACTTTC
v_gene: TRBV12-3/TRBV12-4; abundance: few; j_gene: TRBJ2-3; d_gene: TRBD2; CDR3aa: CARWGGSTDTRYF; CDR3nt: TGTGCCAGGTGGGGCGGGAGCACAGATACGCGGTATTTT
v_gene: TRBV28; abundance: many; j_gene: TRBJ1-1; d_gene: TRBD1; CDR3aa: CASRKTGGGGLAFF; CDR3nt: TGTGCCAGCAGGAAAACAGGGGGCGGGGGACTAGCTTTCTTT
v_gene: TRBV27; abundance: NA; j_gene: TRBJ1-6; d_gene: NA; CDR3aa: CASRFSGYNSPLHF; CDR3nt: TGTGCCAGCAGATTTTCAGGGTATAATTCACCCCTCCACTTT
v_gene: TRBV6-1; abundance: few; j_gene: TRBJ2-1; d_gene: TRBD2; CDR3aa: CASSDLGLVGANEQFF; CDR3nt: TGTGCCAGCAGTGACCTAGGACTAGTCGGGGCCAATGAGCAGTTCTTC
v_gene: TRBV6-1; abundance: many; j_gene: TRBJ2-7; d_gene: TRBD1; CDR3aa: CASSEAETGTEEQYF; CDR3nt: TGTGCCAGCAGTGAAGCCGAGACAGGGACGGAGGAGCAGTACTTC
v_gene: TRBV30; abundance: NA; j_gene: TRBJ2-5; d_gene: TRBD2; CDR3aa: CAWSEAWRGGGETQYF; CDR3nt: TGTGCCTGGAGTGAAGCCTGGCGGGGGGGGGGAGAGACCCAGTACTTC
v_gene: TRBV20-1; abundance: many; j_gene: TRBJ2-5; d_gene: TRBD2; CDR3aa: CSAILPGLAGQETQYF; CDR3nt: TGCAGTGCTATACTTCCGGGACTAGCGGGCCAAGAGACCCAGTACTTC
v_gene: TRBV7-9; abundance: NA; j_gene: TRBJ2-2; d_gene: TRBD2; CDR3aa: CASSLRGLADVGELFF; CDR3nt: TGTGCCAGCAGCCTCCGGGGACTAGCGGATGTAGGGGAGCTGTTTTTT
v_gene: TRBV20-1; abundance: few; j_gene: TRBJ2-2; d_gene: NA; CDR3aa: CSARGFGRQGDTGELFF; CDR3nt: TGCAGTGCTAGAGGGTTCGGGAGGCAGGGGGACACCGGGGAGCTGTTTTTT
v_gene: TRBV9; abundance: NA; j_gene: TRBJ1-1; d_gene: NA; CDR3aa: CASSSRSGIITEAFF; CDR3nt: TGTGCCAGCAGCTCTAGATCGGGCATTATCACTGAAGCTTTCTTT
v_gene: TRBV5-1; abundance: many; j_gene: TRBJ2-7; d_gene: TRBD2; CDR3aa: CASSQRYREVGSHEQYF; CDR3nt: TGCGCCAGCAGCCAAAGGTATCGGGAGGTAGGAAGCCACGAGCAGTACTTC
v_gene: TRBV19; abundance: NA; j_gene: TRBJ2-1; d_gene: TRBD2; CDR3aa: CASSIVAGGRSEQFF; CDR3nt: TGTGCCAGTAGTATTGTGGCGGGAGGGAGAAGTGAGCAGTTCTTC
v_gene: TRBV12-3/TRBV12-4; abundance: many; j_gene: TRBJ2-1; d_gene: NA; CDR3aa: CASCSAGTPRNEQFF; CDR3nt: TGTGCCAGCTGTAGCGCCGGGACTCCACGCAATGAGCAGTTCTTC
v_gene: TRBV12-3/TRBV12-4; abundance: few; j_gene: TRBJ2-3; d_gene: NA; CDR3aa: CASNTLGTRTTDTQYF; CDR3nt: TGTGCCAGCAATACTCTAGGGACGCGGACGACAGATACGCAGTATTTT
v_gene: TRBV14; abundance: many; j_gene: TRBJ2-2; d_gene: TRBD2; CDR3aa: CASSQATSGRVTGELFF; CDR3nt: TGTGCCAGCAGCCAAGCAACTAGCGGGAGAGTCACCGGGGAGCTGTTTTTT
v_gene: TRBV12-3/TRBV12-4; abundance: many; j_gene: TRBJ2-3; d_gene: NA; CDR3aa: CASSTRRRADTQYF; CDR3nt: TGTGCCAGCTCCACTAGGCGCAGGGCGGATACGCAGTATTTT
v_gene: TRBV4-2; abundance: few; j_gene: TRBJ2-3; d_gene: TRBD2; CDR3aa: CASSQEVQDGRGLDTQYF; CDR3nt: TGTGCCAGCAGCCAAGAAGTCCAGGACGGGAGGGGTTTAGATACGCAGTATTTT
v_gene: TRBV20-1; abundance: NA; j_gene: TRBJ2-2; d_gene: NA; CDR3aa: CSARHPNTGELFF; CDR3nt: TGCAGTGCTAGACACCCGAACACCGGGGAGCTGTTTTTT
v_gene: TRBV7-8; abundance: many; j_gene: TRBJ2-1; d_gene: NA; CDR3aa: CASSALISSYNEQFF; CDR3nt: TGTGCCAGCAGCGCTCTTATTAGCTCCTACAATGAGCAGTTCTTC
v_gene: TRBV20-1; abundance: many; j_gene: TRBJ2-7; d_gene: NA; CDR3aa: CSAKDGYEQYF; CDR3nt: TGCAGTGCTAAGGACGGCTACGAGCAGTACTTC
v_gene: TRBV19; abundance: NA; j_gene: TRBJ2-5; d_gene: TRBD2; CDR3aa: CASKSSGTYQETQYF; CDR3nt: TGTGCCAGTAAATCTAGCGGGACGTACCAAGAGACCCAGTACTTC
v_gene: TRBV29-1; abundance: many; j_gene: TRBJ1-5; d_gene: NA; CDR3aa: CSVGQGQKPQHF; CDR3nt: TGCAGCGTTGGTCAGGGTCAGAAGCCCCAGCATTTT
v_gene: TRBV7-6; abundance: many; j_gene: TRBJ2-5; d_gene: TRBD2; CDR3aa: CASSRSGLAGVTVKTQYF; CDR3nt: TGTGCCAGCAGCCGGTCGGGACTAGCGGGAGTCACGGTCAAGACCCAGTACTTC
v_gene: TRBV6-5; abundance: few; j_gene: TRBJ2-1; d_gene: TRBD2; CDR3aa: CASSYSRPTSGNEQFF; CDR3nt: TGTGCCAGCAGTTACTCCCGTCCGACTAGCGGGAATGAGCAGTTCTTC
v_gene: TRBV2; abundance: many; j_gene: TRBJ1-2; d_gene: TRBD1; CDR3aa: CASSSKTGGAGGYTF; CDR3nt: TGTGCCAGCAGTTCTAAAACAGGGGGCGCGGGAGGCTACACCTTC
v_gene: TRBV6-1; abundance: many; j_gene: TRBJ2-7; d_gene: TRBD2; CDR3aa: CASRPGTAGAYEQYF; CDR3nt: TGTGCCAGCAGACCCGGGACCGCGGGAGCCTACGAGCAGTACTTC
v_gene: TRBV9; abundance: few; j_gene: TRBJ2-3; d_gene: TRBD1; CDR3aa: CASSGTDRGTDTQYF; CDR3nt: TGTGCCAGCAGCGGGACCGACAGGGGGACAGATACGCAGTATTTT
v_gene: TRBV7-6; abundance: few; j_gene: TRBJ1-4; d_gene: NA; CDR3aa: CASSLTTGATNEKLFF; CDR3nt: TGTGCCAGCAGCTTAACTACAGGCGCAACTAATGAAAAACTGTTTTTT
v_gene: TRBV4-2; abundance: many; j_gene: TRBJ2-3; d_gene: NA; CDR3aa: CASSQSISSPDTQYF; CDR3nt: TGTGCCAGCAGCCAGTCCATCTCTAGTCCAGATACGCAGTATTTT
v_gene: TRBV20-1; abundance: few; j_gene: TRBJ2-5; d_gene: NA; CDR3aa: CSARKPVGQETQYF; CDR3nt: TGCAGTGCTAGAAAACCCGTGGGGCAAGAGACCCAGTACTTC
v_gene: TRBV9; abundance: NA; j_gene: TRBJ2-7; d_gene: NA; CDR3aa: CASSVEDAETYEQYF; CDR3nt: TGTGCCAGCAGCGTAGAGGACGCCGAGACCTACGAGCAGTACTTC
v_gene: TRBV15; abundance: few; j_gene: TRBJ1-2; d_gene: NA; CDR3aa: CATSRDLNYGYTF; CDR3nt: TGTGCCACCAGCAGAGATCTAAACTATGGCTACACCTTC
v_gene: TRBV20-1; abundance: many; j_gene: TRBJ2-7; d_gene: TRBD1; CDR3aa: CSARDRQGVGEQYF; CDR3nt: TGCAGTGCTAGAGATAGGCAGGGGGTCGGGGAGCAGTACTTC
v_gene: TRBV28; abundance: many; j_gene: TRBJ1-2; d_gene: NA; CDR3aa: CASSLGAGLYGYTF; CDR3nt: TGTGCCAGCAGTTTGGGCGCAGGACTCTATGGCTACACCTTC
v_gene: TRBV29-1; abundance: many; j_gene: TRBJ2-7; d_gene: TRBD2; CDR3aa: CSVGALAGGLSEQYF; CDR3nt: TGCAGCGTTGGAGCACTAGCGGGAGGGCTCAGCGAGCAGTACTTC